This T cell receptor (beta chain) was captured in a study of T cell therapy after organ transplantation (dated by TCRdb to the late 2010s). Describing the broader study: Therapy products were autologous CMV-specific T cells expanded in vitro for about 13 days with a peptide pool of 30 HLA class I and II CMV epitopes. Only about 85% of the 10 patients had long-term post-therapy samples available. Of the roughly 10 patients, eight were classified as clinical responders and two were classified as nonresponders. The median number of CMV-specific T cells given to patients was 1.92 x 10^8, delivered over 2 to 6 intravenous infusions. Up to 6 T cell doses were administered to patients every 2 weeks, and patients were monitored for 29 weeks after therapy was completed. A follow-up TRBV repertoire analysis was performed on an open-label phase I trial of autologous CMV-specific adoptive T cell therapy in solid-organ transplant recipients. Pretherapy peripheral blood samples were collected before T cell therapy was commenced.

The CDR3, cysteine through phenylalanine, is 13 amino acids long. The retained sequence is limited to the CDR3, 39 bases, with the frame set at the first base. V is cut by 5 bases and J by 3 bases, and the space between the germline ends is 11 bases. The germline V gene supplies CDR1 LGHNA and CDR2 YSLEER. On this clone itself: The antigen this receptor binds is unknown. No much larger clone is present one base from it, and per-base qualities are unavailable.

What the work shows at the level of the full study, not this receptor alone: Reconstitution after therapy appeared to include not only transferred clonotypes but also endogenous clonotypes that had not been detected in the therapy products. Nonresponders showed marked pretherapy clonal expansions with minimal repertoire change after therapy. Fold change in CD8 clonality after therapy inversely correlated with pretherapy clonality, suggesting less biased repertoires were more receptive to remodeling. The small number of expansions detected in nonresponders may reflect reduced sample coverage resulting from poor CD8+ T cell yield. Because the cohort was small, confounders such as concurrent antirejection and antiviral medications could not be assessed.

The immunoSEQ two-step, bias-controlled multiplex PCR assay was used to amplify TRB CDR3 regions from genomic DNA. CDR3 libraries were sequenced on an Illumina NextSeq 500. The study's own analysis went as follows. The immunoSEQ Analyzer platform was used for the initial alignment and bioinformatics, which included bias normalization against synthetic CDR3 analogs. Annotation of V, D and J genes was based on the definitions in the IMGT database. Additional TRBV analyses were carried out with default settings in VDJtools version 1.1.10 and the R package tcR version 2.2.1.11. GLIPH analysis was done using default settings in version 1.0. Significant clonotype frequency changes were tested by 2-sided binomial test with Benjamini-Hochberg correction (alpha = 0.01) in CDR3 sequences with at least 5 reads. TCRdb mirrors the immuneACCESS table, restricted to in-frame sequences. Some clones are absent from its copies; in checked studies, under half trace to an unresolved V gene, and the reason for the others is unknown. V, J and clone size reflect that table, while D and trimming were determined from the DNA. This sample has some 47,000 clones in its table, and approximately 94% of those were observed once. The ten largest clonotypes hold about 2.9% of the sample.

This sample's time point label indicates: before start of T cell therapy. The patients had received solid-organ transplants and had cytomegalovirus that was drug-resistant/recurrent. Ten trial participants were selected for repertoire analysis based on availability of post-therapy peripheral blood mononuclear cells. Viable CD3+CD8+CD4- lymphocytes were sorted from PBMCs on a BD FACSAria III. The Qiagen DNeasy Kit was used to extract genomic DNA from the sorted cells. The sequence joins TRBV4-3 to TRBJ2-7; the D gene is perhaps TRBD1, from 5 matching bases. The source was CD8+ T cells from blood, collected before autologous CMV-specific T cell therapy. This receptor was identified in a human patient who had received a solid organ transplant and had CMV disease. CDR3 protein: CASSETRGYEQYF. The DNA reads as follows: TGCGCCAGCAGCGAGACAAGGGGCTACGAGCAGTACTTC.